Below are 3 T cell receptor beta chains sequenced from a single sample in a study of T cell changes during pregnancy in multiple sclerosis (dated by TCRdb to between 2018 and 2021). The library came from the immunoSEQ multiplex PCR assay. TCRdb's version of the immuneACCESS table is confined to in-frame rearrangements and falls short of the full clone set. An unresolved V gene accounts for under half of the shortfall where checked; the remainder is of unknown origin. This sample has about 100,000 clones in its table, and approximately 90% of those were observed once. The biggest ten clones account for around 1.8% of the sample. The input for sequencing was peripheral blood, taken after pregnancy. The receptors here all came from a female donor with multiple sclerosis, enrolled in a pregnancy study.

J is TRBJ2-7 and V is TRBV9; no reliable D call. The CDR3 runs to 13 residues. Germline loops: CDR1 SGDLS, CDR2 YYNGEE. Deletions cut 1 base from V and 3 bases from J, with 8 bases between. This CDR3 reads CASSVNGCYEQYF. CDR3 nucleotide sequence: TGTGCCAGCAGCGTAAACGGGTGCTACGAGCAGTACTTC.

V is TRBV30 and J is TRBJ1-5, with a tentative D call TRBD1 (5 bases). Trimming stripped 2 bases from V and 1 base from J, with 9 bases between. Germline V gene data show CDR1 as GTSNPN and CDR2 as SVGIG (reference sequence). This CDR3 region has 14 residues. Here the CDR3 DNA reads TGTGCCTGGAGTCGAGGACAAAGCAATCAGCCCCAGCATTTT. It encodes CAWSRGQSNQPQHF.

The chain links TRBV7-3 to TRBJ2-2, with TRBD2 matching over 13 bases. The CDR3 runs 17 residues. Losses at the gene ends were 5 bases for V and 5 bases for J; bases not matched to a gene: 8. Germline loops: CDR1 SGHTA, CDR2 FQGTGA. In nucleotides, the CDR3 is TGTGCCAGCAGCCAGGGACTAGCGGGATGGGGAACCGGGGAGCTGTTTTTT. Translation gives CASSQGLAGWGTGELFF.